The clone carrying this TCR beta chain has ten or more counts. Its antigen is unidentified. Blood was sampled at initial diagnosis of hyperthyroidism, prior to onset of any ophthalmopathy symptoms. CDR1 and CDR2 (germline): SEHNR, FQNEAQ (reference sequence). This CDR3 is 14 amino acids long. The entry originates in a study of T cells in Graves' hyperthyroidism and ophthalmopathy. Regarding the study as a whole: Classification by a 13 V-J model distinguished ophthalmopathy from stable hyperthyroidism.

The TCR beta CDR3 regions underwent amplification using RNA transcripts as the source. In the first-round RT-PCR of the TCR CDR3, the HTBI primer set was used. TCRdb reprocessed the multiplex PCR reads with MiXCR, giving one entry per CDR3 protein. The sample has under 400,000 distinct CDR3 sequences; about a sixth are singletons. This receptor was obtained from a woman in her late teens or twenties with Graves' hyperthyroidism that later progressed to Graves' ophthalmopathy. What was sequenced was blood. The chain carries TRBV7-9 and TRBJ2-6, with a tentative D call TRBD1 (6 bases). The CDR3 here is CVAQGQSGANVLTF. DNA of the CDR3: TGTGTCGCCCAGGGGCAATCTGGGGCCAACGTCCTGACTTTC.